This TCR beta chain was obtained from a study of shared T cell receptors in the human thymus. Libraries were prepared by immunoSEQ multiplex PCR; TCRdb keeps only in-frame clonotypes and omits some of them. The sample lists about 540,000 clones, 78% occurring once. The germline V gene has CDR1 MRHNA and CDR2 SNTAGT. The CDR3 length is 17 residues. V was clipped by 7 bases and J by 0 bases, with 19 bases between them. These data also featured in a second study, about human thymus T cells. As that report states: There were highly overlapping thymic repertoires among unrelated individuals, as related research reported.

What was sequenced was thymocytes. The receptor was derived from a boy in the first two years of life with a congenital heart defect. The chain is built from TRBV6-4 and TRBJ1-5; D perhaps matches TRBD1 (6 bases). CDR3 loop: CASMPTRRDNSNQPQHF. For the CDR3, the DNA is TGTGCCAGCATGCCCACGAGAAGGGACAATAGCAATCAGCCCCAGCATTTT.